Listed below are T cell receptor beta chains from one sample, sequenced in a study of intratumoral heterogeneity in liver cancer. Clones were sequenced by immunoSEQ multiplex PCR, and TCRdb holds only the in-frame ones, with some missing. The table records about 20,000 clones, 73% of them present only once. Material: tumor-adjacent normal tissue, obtained before any cancer treatment. The receptor set was obtained from a woman in her seventies with hepatocellular carcinoma. CDR3s include the opening cysteine and the closing phenylalanine or tryptophan. Each record gives: J gene, clone size, D gene, V gene, CDR3 DNA, CDR3 protein. D genes are given only for firm matches. The size entry is marked missing in some rows and otherwise reads once, few, many or a size class.

J: TRBJ1-1
size: few
D: .
V: TRBV7-2
DNA: TGTGCCAGCAGCTCGGGAAACTCGGTTCTGGCTTTCTTT
CDR3: CASSSGNSVLAFF

J: TRBJ2-7
size: .
D: TRBD2
V: TRBV29-1
DNA: TGCAGCGTTGAAACTAGCGGGAGGGCCCGTGAGCAGTACTTC
CDR3: CSVETSGRAREQYF

J: TRBJ1-3
size: few
D: .
V: TRBV6-6
DNA: TGTGCCAGCTCTCGTTATCAGGAAGGAAACACCATATATTTT
CDR3: CASSRYQEGNTIYF

J: TRBJ1-1
size: .
D: TRBD1
V: TRBV7-9
DNA: TGTGCCAGCAGTTTCACAGGGGGCACTGAAGCTTTCTTT
CDR3: CASSFTGGTEAFF

J: TRBJ2-5
size: .
D: .
V: TRBV9
DNA: TGTGCCAGCAGCGTAGCTCAGGGTCCTCAAGAGACCCAGTACTTC
CDR3: CASSVAQGPQETQYF

J: TRBJ2-3
size: .
D: TRBD2
V: TRBV9
DNA: TGTGCCAGCAGCATTCGGACTAGCGGGAGCCCAGATACGCAGTATTTT
CDR3: CASSIRTSGSPDTQYF

J: TRBJ1-2
size: medium-sized
D: .
V: TRBV6-1
DNA: TGTGCCAGCTCTGGGGGGGGCGAGAACCCGCAGGGCTACACCTTC
CDR3: CASSGGGENPQGYTF

J: TRBJ1-1
size: .
D: TRBD1
V: TRBV6-2/TRBV6-3
DNA: TGTGCCAGCAGTTGGGACAGGGGAGGTCCGCGAAACACTGAAGCTTTCTTT
CDR3: CASSWDRGGPRNTEAFF

J: TRBJ1-1
size: .
D: .
V: TRBV6-5
DNA: TGTGCCAGCGCATCTAGCCTGAACACTGAAGCTTTCTTT
CDR3: CASASSLNTEAFF

J: TRBJ2-1
size: .
D: TRBD2
V: TRBV4-2
DNA: TGTGCCAGCGCAGAGACTAGCGGACCCTACAATGAGCAGTTCTTC
CDR3: CASAETSGPYNEQFF

J: TRBJ1-5
size: few
D: .
V: TRBV3-1/TRBV3-2
DNA: TGTGCCAGCAGCCAAGACCTAAATCAGCCCCAGCATTTT
CDR3: CASSQDLNQPQHF

J: TRBJ2-1
size: .
D: .
V: TRBV12-5
DNA: TGTGCTAGTGCTGATACCTACAATGAGCAGTTCTTC
CDR3: CASADTYNEQFF

J: TRBJ2-7
size: .
D: TRBD1
V: TRBV6-6
DNA: TGTGCCAGCAACGGGCGACAGGGAGAGGACGAGCAGTACTTC
CDR3: CASNGRQGEDEQYF

J: TRBJ2-7
size: .
D: .
V: TRBV19
DNA: TGTGCCAGTAAACCAAGAGTCGGGTCCTACGAGCAGTACTTC
CDR3: CASKPRVGSYEQYF

J: TRBJ2-1
size: .
D: TRBD2
V: TRBV2
DNA: TGTGCCAGCAGTGATATCTTAGCGGGAGGCGGCAGCTACAATGAGCAGTTCTTC
CDR3: CASSDILAGGGSYNEQFF

J: TRBJ1-6
size: .
D: .
V: TRBV28
DNA: TGTGCCAGCAGTTTGAGGAGGGGGAATTCACCCCTCCACTTT
CDR3: CASSLRRGNSPLHF

J: TRBJ1-2
size: .
D: TRBD1
V: TRBV30
DNA: TGTGCCTGGAGTGAGCTAGGGACAGAATACTGGGGCTACACCTTC
CDR3: CAWSELGTEYWGYTF

J: TRBJ1-6
size: .
D: TRBD1
V: TRBV27
DNA: TGTGCCAGCAGTCCATCGGGACAGGGGGTCCCTCTCCTCCACTTT
CDR3: CASSPSGQGVPLLHF

J: TRBJ2-2
size: .
D: .
V: TRBV10-3
DNA: TGTGCCATCGGGACGGAATCGAACACCGGGGAGCTGTTTTTT
CDR3: CAIGTESNTGELFF

J: TRBJ2-3
size: .
D: .
V: TRBV19
DNA: TGTGCCAGTAGTTCCACAGTTGGCACAGATACGCAGTATTTT
CDR3: CASSSTVGTDTQYF

J: TRBJ1-1
size: .
D: .
V: TRBV10-3
DNA: TGTGCCATCATGGAACCGGGACTCTTGAACACTGAAGCTTTCTTT
CDR3: CAIMEPGLLNTEAFF

J: TRBJ1-1
size: few
D: TRBD1
V: TRBV19
DNA: TGTGCCAGTAGTATACAGGGGGGAAAGGGTGAAGCTTTCTTT
CDR3: CASSIQGGKGEAFF

J: TRBJ1-1
size: .
D: .
V: TRBV28
DNA: TGTGCCAGCAGTTTTCCAAAAGGCACTGAAGCTTTCTTT
CDR3: CASSFPKGTEAFF

J: TRBJ1-2
size: .
D: .
V: TRBV28
DNA: TGTGCCACCAGACCTCTAGGGGGCTACACCTTC
CDR3: CATRPLGGYTF

J: TRBJ2-1
size: once
D: TRBD2
V: TRBV24-1
DNA: TGTGCCACCAGTGGCTCCGGGACTATCCATGAGCAGTTCTTC
CDR3: CATSGSGTIHEQFF

J: TRBJ2-3
size: few
D: TRBD1
V: TRBV7-9
DNA: TGTGCCAGCAGCTCGCCGCAAGGGGGCTTTTCCACAGATACGCAGTATTTT
CDR3: CASSSPQGGFSTDTQYF

J: TRBJ2-2
size: .
D: .
V: TRBV27
DNA: TGTGCCAGCAGTTCAGGGGGGGATCCCGGGGAGCTGTTTTTT
CDR3: CASSSGGDPGELFF

J: TRBJ2-7
size: .
D: .
V: TRBV2
DNA: TGTGCCAGCAGTGAAAGACTAGAGAACGAGCAGTACTTC
CDR3: CASSERLENEQYF

J: TRBJ1-2
size: .
D: .
V: TRBV6-5
DNA: TGTGCCAGCAGTTACTCGCCAGAGCTCTATGGCTACACCTTC
CDR3: CASSYSPELYGYTF

J: TRBJ2-1
size: .
D: .
V: TRBV5-8
DNA: TGTGCCAGCAGCCGGCTCTGGGCGGCCAACAATGAGCAGTTCTTC
CDR3: CASSRLWAANNEQFF

J: TRBJ1-2
size: few
D: .
V: TRBV5-4
DNA: TGTGCCAGCAGCCCGGGGGCAGGGTATGATGGCTACACCTTC
CDR3: CASSPGAGYDGYTF

J: TRBJ2-3
size: .
D: .
V: TRBV5-6
DNA: TGTGCCAGCAGCTTGCCCACGTCCCCAGATACGCAGTATTTT
CDR3: CASSLPTSPDTQYF

J: TRBJ2-3
size: once
D: .
V: TRBV7-2
DNA: TGTGCCAGCAGCCGCGCCCTAGGGGCGTCTAGCACAGATACGCAGTATTTT
CDR3: CASSRALGASSTDTQYF

J: TRBJ2-2
size: .
D: .
V: TRBV15
DNA: TGTGCCACCAGCAGAGATAATGCCCGACGGGGAACGGGAACGAACACCGGGGAGCTGTTTTTT
CDR3: CATSRDNARRGTGTNTGELFF

J: TRBJ2-2
size: few
D: .
V: TRBV2
DNA: TGTGCCAGCGGCAGGGACGGGCTAGCCGGGGAGCTGTTTTTT
CDR3: CASGRDGLAGELFF

J: TRBJ1-6
size: .
D: .
V: TRBV4-2
DNA: TGTGCCAGCAGCCAAGACCCCACGGGGAGCTCCTATAATTCACCCCTCCACTTT
CDR3: CASSQDPTGSSYNSPLHF

J: TRBJ1-4
size: .
D: .
V: TRBV28
DNA: TGTGCCAGCAGTTTCAGGTGGACTAATGAAAAACTGTTTTTT
CDR3: CASSFRWTNEKLFF

J: TRBJ1-2
size: .
D: .
V: TRBV5-1
DNA: TGCGCCAGCAGCTTGGTGGGGGGCGCAGGGGGCTACACCTTC
CDR3: CASSLVGGAGGYTF

J: TRBJ2-5
size: .
D: .
V: TRBV9
DNA: TGTGCCAGCAGCGTAGCATCCGGGTTCGCCGAGACCCAGTACTTC
CDR3: CASSVASGFAETQYF

J: TRBJ2-1
size: once
D: .
V: TRBV15
DNA: TGTGCCACCAGCAGAGGGTTGCTGGATGAGCAGTTCTTC
CDR3: CATSRGLLDEQFF

J: TRBJ1-1
size: .
D: TRBD1
V: TRBV27
DNA: TGTGCCAGCAGTTTATCGTGGGCCGGACAGGGGGAGAACACTGAAGCTTTCTTT
CDR3: CASSLSWAGQGENTEAFF

J: TRBJ2-5
size: once
D: .
V: TRBV20-1
DNA: TGCAGTGCGAGTAAGGGAAAAGAGACCCAGTACTTC
CDR3: CSASKGKETQYF

J: TRBJ1-1
size: .
D: .
V: TRBV11-2
DNA: TGTGCCAGCAGCTTAGTTGGCACTGAAGCTTTCTTT
CDR3: CASSLVGTEAFF

J: TRBJ2-7
size: .
D: TRBD1
V: TRBV28
DNA: TGTGCCAGCAGTCCCCAAAGGGGGCGCCCCTACGAGCAGTACTTC
CDR3: CASSPQRGRPYEQYF

J: TRBJ1-2
size: .
D: .
V: TRBV9
DNA: TGTGCCAGCAGCGTAGGGGGGCGACTAGACAACGGCTACACCTTC
CDR3: CASSVGGRLDNGYTF

J: TRBJ1-4
size: medium-sized
D: TRBD1
V: TRBV2
DNA: TGTGCCACCCCGGGACAGGGGGCCGAAAAACTGTTTTTT
CDR3: CATPGQGAEKLFF

J: TRBJ1-3
size: few
D: .
V: TRBV7-8
DNA: TGTGCCAGCAGCTTCAGTCCAGGAGGGTCGTCACCCATATATTTT
CDR3: CASSFSPGGSSPIYF

J: TRBJ2-2
size: .
D: .
V: TRBV6-5
DNA: TGTGCCAGCACCTTCGGCGGCCCTAACACCGGGGAGCTGTTTTTT
CDR3: CASTFGGPNTGELFF

J: TRBJ1-2
size: .
D: TRBD1
V: TRBV5-1
DNA: TGCGCCAGCAGCCAGCCGGGACAGATCAATCATGGCTACACCTTC
CDR3: CASSQPGQINHGYTF

J: TRBJ2-7
size: .
D: .
V: TRBV5-8
DNA: TGTGCCAGCAGCTTTTTATGGCAGGGGACGTACTTC
CDR3: CASSFLWQGTYF

J: TRBJ2-7
size: once
D: TRBD2
V: TRBV24-1
DNA: TGTGCCACCCAGGGAAGAGCGGGAGAGTCCTACGAGCAGTACTTC
CDR3: CATQGRAGESYEQYF

J: TRBJ1-2
size: .
D: .
V: TRBV19
DNA: TGTGCCAGTAGTATAAGAGCACAGCAGAATGGCTACACCTTC
CDR3: CASSIRAQQNGYTF

J: TRBJ2-5
size: once
D: .
V: TRBV24-1
DNA: TGTGCCACCAGTGATCCGACGCCCCAAGAGACCCAGTACTTC
CDR3: CATSDPTPQETQYF

J: TRBJ1-2
size: .
D: .
V: TRBV30
DNA: TGTGCCTGGAGTGTAAGGGGCAGGGGCTACACCTTC
CDR3: CAWSVRGRGYTF

J: TRBJ2-5
size: .
D: TRBD2
V: TRBV10-3
DNA: TGTGCCATCAGTCCTAGCGGGGGGTCTGGCGGGACCCAGTACTTC
CDR3: CAISPSGGSGGTQYF

J: TRBJ2-1
size: .
D: TRBD2
V: TRBV27
DNA: TGTGCCAGCAGTCCCGGACTAGCGCGGGCCAATGAGCAGTTCTTC
CDR3: CASSPGLARANEQFF

J: TRBJ2-1
size: .
D: .
V: TRBV23-1
DNA: TGCGCCAGCAGTCAATCGTGCGTCCGGGAGTGGCACAATGAGCAGTTCTTC
CDR3: CASSQSCVREWHNEQFF

J: TRBJ2-5
size: .
D: TRBD1
V: TRBV9
DNA: TGTGCCAGCAGCGTAGGGAACAGGGGGGAGACCCAGTACTTC
CDR3: CASSVGNRGETQYF

J: TRBJ2-6
size: .
D: .
V: TRBV23-1
DNA: TGCGCCAGCAGTGTGGGACCCTTTGGGGCTGGGGCCAACGTCCTGACTTTC
CDR3: CASSVGPFGAGANVLTF

J: TRBJ2-5
size: .
D: .
V: TRBV19
DNA: TGTGCCAGCCCCGGGGCTAAAGAGACCCAGTACTTC
CDR3: CASPGAKETQYF